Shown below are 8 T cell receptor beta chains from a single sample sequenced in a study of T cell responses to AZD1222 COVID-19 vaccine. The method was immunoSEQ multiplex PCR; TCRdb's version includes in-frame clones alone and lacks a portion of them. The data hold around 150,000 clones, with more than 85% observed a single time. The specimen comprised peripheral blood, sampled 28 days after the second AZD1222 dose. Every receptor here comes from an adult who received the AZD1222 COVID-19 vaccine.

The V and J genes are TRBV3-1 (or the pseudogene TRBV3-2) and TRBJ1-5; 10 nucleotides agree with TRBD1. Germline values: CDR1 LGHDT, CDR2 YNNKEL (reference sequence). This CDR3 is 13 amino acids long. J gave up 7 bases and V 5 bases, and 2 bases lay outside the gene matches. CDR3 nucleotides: TGTGCCAGCAGCTTGGACAGGGGGCAGCCCCAGCATTTT. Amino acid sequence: CASSLDRGQPQHF.

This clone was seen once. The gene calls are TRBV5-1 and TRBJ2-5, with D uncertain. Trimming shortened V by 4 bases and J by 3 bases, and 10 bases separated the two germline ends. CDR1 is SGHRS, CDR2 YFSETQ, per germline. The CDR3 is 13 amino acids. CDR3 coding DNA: TGCGCCAGCAGCCTATCGAGAGAAGAGACCCAGTACTTC. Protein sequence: CASSLSREETQYF. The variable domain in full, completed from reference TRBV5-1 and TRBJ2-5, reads KAGVTQTPRYLIKTRGQQVTLSCSPISGHRSVSWYQQTPGQGLQFLFEYFSETQRNKGNFPGRFSGRQFSNSRSEMNVSTLELGDSALYLCASSLSREETQYFGPGTRLLVL.

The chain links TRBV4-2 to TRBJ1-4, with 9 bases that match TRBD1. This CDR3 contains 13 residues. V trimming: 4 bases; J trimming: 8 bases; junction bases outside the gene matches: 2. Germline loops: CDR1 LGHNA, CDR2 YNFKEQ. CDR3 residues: CASSPGQGEKLFF. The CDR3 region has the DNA TGTGCCAGCAGCCCCGGACAGGGGGAAAAACTGTTTTTT.

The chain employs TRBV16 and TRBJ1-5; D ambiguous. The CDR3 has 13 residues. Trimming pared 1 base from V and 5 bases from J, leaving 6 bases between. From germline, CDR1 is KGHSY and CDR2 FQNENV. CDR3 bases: TGTGCCAGCAGCCAATGGTCGGATCAGCCCCAGCATTTT. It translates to CASSQWSDQPQHF.

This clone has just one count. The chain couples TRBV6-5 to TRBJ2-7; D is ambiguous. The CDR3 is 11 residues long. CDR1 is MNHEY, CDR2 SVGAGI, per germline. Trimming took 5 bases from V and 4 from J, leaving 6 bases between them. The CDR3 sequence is CASSTGYEQYF. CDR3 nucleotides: TGTGCCAGCAGTACGGGTTACGAGCAGTACTTC.

The chain's CDR3 is CASSSSGMQYF. CDR3 in DNA: TGTGCCAGCAGTAGTAGCGGTATGCAGTATTTT. The gene calls are TRBV2 and TRBJ2-3; possibly TRBD2 for D (6 bases). The germline gives CDR1 SNHLY, CDR2 FYNNEI. The CDR3 contains 11 residues. V lost 5 bases to trimming and J lost 11 bases, with 11 bases between them.

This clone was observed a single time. The CDR3 sequence: CASSIVRQPGPLAEAFF. The DNA of the CDR3 is TGTGCCAGTAGTATAGTTCGACAGCCGGGCCCCCTCGCTGAAGCTTTCTTT. The V call is TRBV19, the J call TRBJ1-1; D perhaps matches TRBD1 (5 bases). CDR1 LNHDA and CDR2 SQIVND come from the germline V gene (reference sequence). The V end lost 1 base, the J end lost 6 bases, and 21 bases lay between the germline ends. This CDR3 has 17 residues.

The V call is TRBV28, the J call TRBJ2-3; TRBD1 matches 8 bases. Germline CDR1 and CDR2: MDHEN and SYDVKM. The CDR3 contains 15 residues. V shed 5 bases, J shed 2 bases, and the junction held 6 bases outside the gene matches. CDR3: CASSRGQGFTDTQYF. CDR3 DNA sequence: TGTGCCAGCAGTCGCGGACAGGGATTCACAGATACGCAGTATTTT.